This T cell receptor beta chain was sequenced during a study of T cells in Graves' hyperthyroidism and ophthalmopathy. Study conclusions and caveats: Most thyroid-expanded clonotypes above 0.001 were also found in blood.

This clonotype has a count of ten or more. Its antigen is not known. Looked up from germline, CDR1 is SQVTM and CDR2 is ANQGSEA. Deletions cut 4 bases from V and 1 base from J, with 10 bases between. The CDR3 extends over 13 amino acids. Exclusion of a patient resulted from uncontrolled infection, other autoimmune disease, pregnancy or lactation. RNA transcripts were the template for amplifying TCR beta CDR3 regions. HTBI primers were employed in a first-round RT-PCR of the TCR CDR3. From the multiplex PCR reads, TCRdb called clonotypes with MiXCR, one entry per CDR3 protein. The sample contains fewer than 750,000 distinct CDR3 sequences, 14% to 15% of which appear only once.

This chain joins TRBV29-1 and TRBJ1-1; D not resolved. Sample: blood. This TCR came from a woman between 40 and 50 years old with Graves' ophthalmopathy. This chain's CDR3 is CSVVGRTNTEAFF. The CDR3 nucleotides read TGCAGCGTTGTCGGACGGACGAACACTGAAGCTTTCTTT. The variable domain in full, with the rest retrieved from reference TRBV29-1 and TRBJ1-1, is SAVISQKPSRDICQRGTSLTIQCQVDSQVTMMFWYRQQPGQSLTLIATANQGSEATYESGFVIDKFPISRPNLTFSTLTVSNMSPEDSSIYLCSVVGRTNTEAFFGQGTRLTVV.